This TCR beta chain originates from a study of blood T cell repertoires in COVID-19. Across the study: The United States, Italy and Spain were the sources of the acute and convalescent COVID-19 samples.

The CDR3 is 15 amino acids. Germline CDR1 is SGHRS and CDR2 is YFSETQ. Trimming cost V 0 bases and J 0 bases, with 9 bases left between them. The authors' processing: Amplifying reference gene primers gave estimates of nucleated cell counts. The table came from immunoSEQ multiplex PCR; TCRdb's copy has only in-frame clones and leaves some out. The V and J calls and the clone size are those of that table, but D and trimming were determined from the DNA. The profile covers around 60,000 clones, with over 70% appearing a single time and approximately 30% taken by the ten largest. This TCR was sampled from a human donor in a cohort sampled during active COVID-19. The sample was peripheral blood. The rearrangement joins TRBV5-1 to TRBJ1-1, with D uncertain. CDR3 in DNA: TGCGCCAGCAGCTTGGACGGAGTCATGAACACTGAAGCTTTCTTT. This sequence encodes CASSLDGVMNTEAFF.